The clone carrying this TCR beta chain was counted a few times. Antigen: not known. The entry originates in a study of a mutant IDH1 vaccine in newly diagnosed glioma. Study-wide context: Among treated patients, roughly 60% were male and about 40% female, and mean age was about 39 years. Radiotherapy, temozolomide, or both had been given previously, and both were given to most.

Measured with immunoSEQ multiplex PCR; TCRdb has only the in-frame clones, and not every one. The repertoire has roughly 43,000 clones, approximately 84% of them found once; the top ten carry about 2.2%. The sample's time point: week 23, last vaccination. The study gave 300 ug of mutant IDH1 20-mer peptide per vaccine dose, with topical imiquimod. The CDR3 consists of 14 residues. The J segment lost 7 bases and the V segment lost 4 bases, leaving 9 bases of the junction unmatched. Germline assignment: CDR1 SGHRS and CDR2 YFSETQ. The V gene is TRBV5-1, the J gene TRBJ1-1; TRBD1 matches at 8 bases. This clonotype was sampled from a woman aged 18 to 35 with glioma. Some clones in this sample may be carry-over from other donors' samples. The material was PBMCs, obtained from a glioma patient whose treatment included an IDH1 peptide vaccine. This CDR3 is CASSMDRVSLEAFF. CDR3 nucleotides: TGCGCCAGCAGCATGGACAGGGTTTCCCTTGAAGCTTTCTTT.